This TCR beta chain was profiled in a study of T cell responses to AZD1222 COVID-19 vaccine. Only one count was recorded for this clone. The protocol was immunoSEQ multiplex PCR, while the TCRdb copy is restricted to in-frame clones and leaves out a portion. Counted here are 150,000 to 180,000 clones, 87% occurring once; the ten biggest clones make up over 8%. CDR1 is SEHNR and CDR2 is FQNEAQ in the germline V gene (reference sequence). The CDR3 is 16 residues long. V lost 3 bases and J lost 1, with 13 bases in between. The sequenced sample was peripheral blood, obtained 28 days after the second AZD1222 dose. The receptor comes from an adult who received the AZD1222 COVID-19 vaccine. The chain carries TRBV7-9 and TRBJ1-5; D call uncertain. CDR3 in DNA: TGTGCCAGCAGCTTCGGGATAGGTTTGAGCAATCAGCCCCAGCATTTT. Protein: CASSFGIGLSNQPQHF.